Below are 14 T cell receptor beta chains sequenced from a single sample in a study of T cell responses to AZD1222 COVID-19 vaccine. TCRdb keeps only in-frame clones here, not all; method: immunoSEQ multiplex PCR. Of about 130,000 clones detected, nearly 95% appear once; the ten largest clones hold approximately 0.85%. The material sequenced was peripheral blood, taken on day 0 of AZD1222 vaccination. The receptors originated from an adult in good health.

This chain connects TRBV6-5 to TRBJ2-3, with D unclear. The V gene's germline CDR1 is MNHEY and CDR2 SVGAGI. This CDR3 region has 12 residues. V dropped 8 bases and J dropped 4 bases, with 10 bases sitting between them. The CDR3 spells CASALGPDTQYF. The CDR3 DNA sequence: TGTGCCAGCGCCCTCGGCCCAGATACGCAGTATTTT.

The chain joins TRBV20-1 to TRBJ2-7; TRBD1 matches 8 bases. CDR3 length: 12 amino acids. J gave up 8 bases and V 3 bases, and 6 bases lay outside the gene matches. Germline V gene lookup returns CDR1 DFQATT and CDR2 SNEGSKA (reference sequence). CDR3 region: CSASDDRGKQYF. CDR3 DNA: TGCAGTGCTAGTGATGACAGGGGCAAGCAGTACTTC.

The chain uses TRBV9 and TRBJ1-2; D unresolved. This CDR3 region has 14 residues. V was pared by 5 bases and J by 4 bases, with 15 bases between. Germline lookup yields CDR1 SGDLS and CDR2 YYNGEE. CDR3 in DNA: TGTGCCAGCAGTCCTGACAATCTTGGCTATGGCTACACCTTC. This codes for CASSPDNLGYGYTF.

The chain links TRBV27 to TRBJ1-1, with 9 bases that match TRBD1. J was trimmed by 6 bases and V by 4 bases; bases with no gene match: 9. The germline V gene encodes CDR1 MNHEY and CDR2 SMNVEV (reference sequence). The CDR3 spans 15 residues. The CDR3 nucleotides read TGTGCCAGCAGTTCTGCTACAGGGGGCGCGGCTGAAGCTTTCTTT. Translation: CASSSATGGAAEAFF.

The rearrangement links TRBV2 to TRBJ1-5, with TRBD1 as a possible D gene (5 bases). The V gene lost 0 bases and the J gene lost 3 bases, with 15 bases spanning the gap. Germline V lookup: CDR1 SNHLY, CDR2 FYNNEI. The CDR3 extends over 17 amino acids. The CDR3 reads CASSEALPGRVNQPQHF. The CDR3 DNA reads as TGTGCCAGCAGTGAAGCGCTGCCGGGACGGGTCAATCAGCCCCAGCATTTT.

This clone was seen a handful of times. The chain combines TRBV6-5 with TRBJ1-1; a possible D gene is TRBD1 (5 bases). Germline V CDR1 and CDR2: MNHEY, SVGAGI. This CDR3 is built from 11 residues. V dropped 6 bases and J dropped 8 bases, with 10 bases sitting between them. CDR3 amino acids: CASSLRTEAFF. The CDR3 bases are TGTGCCAGCAGCCTCAGGACAGAAGCTTTCTTT.

The chain uses TRBV7-3 and TRBJ2-3; D may match TRBD1 or TRBD2 (6 bases each). This CDR3 spans 15 amino acids. The V and J ends lost 2 bases and 3 bases respectively, with 12 bases between them. Germline CDR1 reads SGHTA; CDR2 reads FQGTGA. The CDR3, as DNA: TGTGCCAGCAGCTTACGGGGGCGGGTGACAGATACGCAGTATTTT. Protein product: CASSLRGRVTDTQYF.

The chain links TRBV30 to TRBJ1-1, with 8 bases fitting TRBD1. J was trimmed by 10 bases and V by 3 bases; bases with no gene match: 7. This CDR3 has 12 amino acids. Per the germline V gene, CDR1 is GTSNPN and CDR2 is SVGIG (reference sequence). CDR3 DNA sequence: TGTGCCTGGAGGCCCAGGGGGCTGGGAGCTTTCTTT. The encoded protein is CAWRPRGLGAFF.

This clone was seen only once. Other DNA sequences in the sample encode the same CDR3. This rearrangement joins TRBV19 to TRBJ1-1, with 8 nucleotides matching TRBD1. Germline V CDR1 and CDR2: LNHDA, SQIVND (reference sequence). Trimming removed 2 bases from V and 4 bases from J; junction bases left unmatched: 0. This CDR3 region has 13 residues. CDR3 nucleotide sequence: TGTGCCAGTAGTATAACAGGGGGCACTGAAGCTTTCTTT. Protein product: CASSITGGTEAFF.

The rearrangement joins TRBV18 to TRBJ1-5; D is perhaps TRBD1 (5 bases). V lost 3 bases and J lost 6, with 21 bases in between. Looked up from germline, CDR1 is KGHSH and CDR2 is LQKENI. The CDR3 covers 17 residues. CDR3 protein: CASSPAGGDIRGQPQHF. The CDR3, as DNA: TGTGCCAGCTCACCCGCGGGGGGAGATATTCGGGGTCAGCCCCAGCATTTT.

DNA of the CDR3: TGTGCCAGCAGCTCTGGGAATGCTGAAGCTTTCTTT. Its protein product is CASSSGNAEAFF. The J gene is TRBJ1-1, the V gene TRBV5-6, with D uncertain. This CDR3 contains 12 residues. Trimming stripped 3 bases from V and 6 bases from J, with 9 bases between. CDR1 is SGHDT, CDR2 YYEEEE, per germline.

This clone occurred once. This sequence joins TRBV11-2 and TRBJ1-1, with D maybe TRBD1 (6 bases). Germline CDR1 is SGHAT and CDR2 is FQNNGV. Deletions cut 5 bases from V and 8 bases from J, with 18 bases between. The CDR3 covers 14 residues. The CDR3 is CASSPEWQGREAFF. The CDR3 region has the DNA TGTGCCAGCAGCCCGGAGTGGCAGGGGAGAGAAGCTTTCTTT.

The chain uses TRBV5-1 and TRBJ1-2; 7 positions agree with TRBD1. The ends lost 4 bases at V and 4 bases at J; junction bases unmatched: 10. The CDR3 extends over 15 amino acids. CDR1 SGHRS and CDR2 YFSETQ come from the germline V gene. The CDR3 loop reads CASSVSTGRGYGYTF. In nucleotides, the CDR3 is TGCGCCAGCAGCGTCTCGACAGGGAGGGGCTATGGCTACACCTTC.

The rearrangement links TRBV11-3 to TRBJ1-6, with D hard to call. This CDR3 is built from 15 residues. Germline V CDR1 and CDR2: SGHNT, YENEEA. The ends were cut back, 4 bases at V and 7 bases at J, with 14 bases in the middle. The CDR3: CASSWRTIQNSPLHF. The CDR3 DNA reads TGTGCCAGCAGCTGGCGGACTATTCAGAATTCACCCCTCCACTTT. The full variable domain, with the rest looked up from reference TRBV11-3 and TRBJ1-6, is EAGVVQSPRYKIIEKKQPVAFWCNPISGHNTLYWYLQNLGQGPELLIRYENEEAVDDSQLPKDRFSAERLKGVDSTLKIQPAELGDSAVYLCASSWRTIQNSPLHFGNGTRLTVT.